These T cell receptor beta chains were read from a single sample in a study of regulatory T cells in long-lasting Graves disease. One entry per CDR3 protein, called by TCRdb with MiXCR from the multiplex PCR reads. Of roughly 400,000 distinct CDR3 sequences listed, roughly 20% are singletons. The material sequenced was peripheral blood mononuclear cells (PBMCs), taken when the disease was refractory, from a patient treated with antithyroid drugs. The source of these receptors is a female donor with Graves disease. CDR3s include the opening cysteine and the closing phenylalanine or tryptophan. The order of the fields is clone size, J gene, D gene, V gene, CDR3 protein, CDR3 DNA. D genes are given only for firm matches. Size is stated for part of the rows, as once, few or many counts, or as a class when the clone is expanded.

>NA|TRBJ2-2|NA|TRBV7-8
CASSGRVGGNTGELFF
TGTGCCAGCAGCGGGAGGGTAGGGGGTAACACCGGGGAGCTGTTTTTT
>once|TRBJ2-7|TRBD2|TRBV6-1
CASLAGGATYEQYF
TGTGCCAGCCTAGCGGGAGGGGCGACCTACGAGCAGTACTTC
>many|TRBJ2-7|NA|TRBV7-9
CASSFARDNWEQYF
TGTGCCAGCAGCTTCGCCAGGGACAATTGGGAGCAGTACTTC
>many|TRBJ2-4|TRBD2|TRBV27
CASSLGTRDAKNIQYF
TGTGCCAGCAGTTTAGGGACTAGAGACGCCAAAAACATTCAGTACTTC
>many|TRBJ2-7|TRBD2|TRBV12-3/TRBV12-4
CASSSGLGSFYEQYF
TGTGCCAGCAGTTCCGGACTAGGTAGCTTTTACGAGCAGTACTTC
>few|TRBJ2-7|NA|TRBV25-1
CASSGLRDTRSYYEQYF
TGTGCCAGCAGTGGTCTCCGGGACACGAGATCTTACTACGAGCAGTACTTC
>many|TRBJ1-2|NA|TRBV2
CASSGYRELGYWYGYTF
TGTGCCAGCAGTGGGTACAGAGAGTTAGGCTATTGGTATGGCTACACCTTC
>many|TRBJ2-5|NA|TRBV20-1
CSARPLGQGETQYF
TGCAGTGCTAGACCATTAGGCCAGGGAGAGACCCAGTACTTC
>many|TRBJ2-2|TRBD2|TRBV12-3/TRBV12-4
CASRTSGYTGELFF
TGTGCCAGCAGGACTAGCGGCTACACCGGGGAGCTGTTTTTT
>many|TRBJ2-2|TRBD2|TRBV6-1
CASRRRLAGGSGELFF
TGTGCCAGCAGACGACGACTAGCGGGAGGATCCGGGGAGCTGTTTTTT
>few|TRBJ1-5|NA|TRBV15
CATSRPLPFNQPQHF
TGTGCCACCAGCAGGCCCCTCCCGTTCAATCAGCCCCAGCATTTT
>many|TRBJ2-7|NA|TRBV2
CASRTGDTYEQYF
TGTGCCAGCAGGACGGGAGACACCTACGAGCAGTACTTC
>NA|TRBJ2-1|NA|TRBV28
CASSLNRFAEQFF
TGTGCCAGCAGTTTAAATAGGTTTGCTGAGCAGTTCTTC
>NA|TRBJ2-7|TRBD1|TRBV6-2/TRBV6-3
CASSATDRGYEQYF
TGTGCCAGCAGCGCGACGGACAGGGGGTACGAGCAGTACTTC
>NA|TRBJ2-1|TRBD2|TRBV6-1
CASRASGSDEQFF
TGTGCCAGCCGGGCTAGCGGGAGCGATGAGCAGTTCTTC
>NA|TRBJ2-1|NA|TRBV24-1
CATSDFRIHNEQFF
TGTGCCACCAGTGATTTTAGGATCCACAATGAGCAGTTCTTC
>NA|TRBJ2-5|NA|TRBV30
CAWSKGLQGTQYF
TGTGCCTGGAGTAAAGGGTTACAGGGGACCCAGTACTTC
>NA|TRBJ2-5|NA|TRBV30
CAWTEQHWGETQYF
TGTGCCTGGACCGAACAGCATTGGGGAGAGACCCAGTACTTC
>many|TRBJ2-5|NA|TRBV7-9
CASDTREETQYF
TGTGCCAGCGATACTAGAGAAGAGACCCAGTACTTC
>many|TRBJ1-2|NA|TRBV12-3/TRBV12-4
CASSLGQGGYGYTF
TGTGCCAGCAGTTTAGGGCAGGGAGGCTATGGCTACACCTTC
>NA|TRBJ1-6|TRBD1|TRBV10-3
CATWTGADSPLHF
TGTGCCACGTGGACAGGGGCTGATTCACCCCTCCACTTT
>few|TRBJ1-1|NA|TRBV5-1
CASSLAGRMNTEAFF
TGCGCCAGCAGCTTGGCGGGACGGATGAACACTGAAGCTTTCTTT
>NA|TRBJ1-1|TRBD1|TRBV5-1
CASSVGQGTTEAFF
TGCGCCAGCAGCGTGGGACAGGGGACCACTGAAGCTTTCTTT
>few|TRBJ1-2|NA|TRBV20-1
CSAGPTQGVPANYGYTF
TGCAGTGCTGGCCCGACACAAGGGGTGCCAGCTAACTATGGCTACACCTTC
>few|TRBJ2-7|NA|TRBV11-2
CASSLSARDEQYF
TGTGCCAGCAGCTTATCCGCCAGGGACGAGCAGTACTTC
>few|TRBJ2-2|NA|TRBV13
CASSLTSRTEANTGELFF
TGTGCCAGCAGCTTGACCTCCCGGACCGAGGCGAACACCGGGGAGCTGTTTTTT
>NA|TRBJ1-2|NA|TRBV4-1
CASSQDVSQIYGYTF
TGCGCCAGCAGCCAAGATGTCTCCCAGATCTATGGCTACACCTTC
>NA|TRBJ1-2|NA|TRBV5-1
CASSLGQALYGYTF
TGTGCCAGCAGCTTGGGGCAGGCTTTATATGGCTACACCTTC
>many|TRBJ2-7|NA|TRBV6-1
CASSQGTEQYF
TGTGCCAGCAGTCAAGGGACCGAGCAGTACTTC
>few|TRBJ2-2|NA|TRBV7-2
CASSPQRTPQPGELFF
TGTGCCAGCAGCCCACAAAGGACTCCCCAGCCGGGGGAGCTGTTTTTT
>few|TRBJ2-7|NA|TRBV9
CASSVGWKGGSYEQYF
TGTGCCAGCAGCGTAGGATGGAAGGGAGGATCGTACGAGCAGTACTTC
>NA|TRBJ2-7|TRBD1|TRBV7-2
CASSWGQSHSF
TGTGCCAGCAGCTGGGGACAGTCGCACTCCTTC
>few|TRBJ1-2|NA|TRBV2
CASSERTGNYGYTF
TGTGCCAGCAGTGAACGAACAGGGAACTATGGCTACACCTTC
>few|TRBJ2-6|NA|TRBV5-8
CASSWRSGANVLTF
TGTGCCAGCAGCTGGAGATCTGGGGCCAACGTCCTGACTTTC
>NA|TRBJ2-2|NA|TRBV5-1
CASSLDQANTGELFF
TGCGCCAGCAGCTTGGACCAGGCGAACACCGGGGAGCTGTTTTTT
>few|TRBJ2-5|TRBD1|TRBV3-1
CASSQPGQGAGETQYF
TGTGCCAGCAGCCAACCGGGACAGGGGGCTGGAGAGACCCAGTACTTC
>many|TRBJ2-5|NA|TRBV12-3/TRBV12-4
CASSFDLRSETQYF
TGTGCCAGCAGCTTCGACTTAAGATCGGAGACCCAGTACTTC
>many|TRBJ2-7|TRBD2|TRBV12-3/TRBV12-4
CASRISGESSYEQYF
TGTGCCAGCAGGATTAGCGGGGAGAGCTCCTACGAGCAGTACTTC
>NA|TRBJ1-2|NA|TRBV6-9
CASSYRLNYGYTF
TGTGCCAGCAGTTACAGGCTTAACTATGGCTACACCTTC
>NA|TRBJ2-7|NA|TRBV7-2
CASSTGLYTSYEQYF
TGTGCCAGCAGCACAGGACTATATACCTCCTACGAGCAGTACTTC
>many|TRBJ2-2|TRBD1|TRBV6-2/TRBV6-3
CASGGTGDTGELFF
TGTGCCAGCGGCGGGACAGGGGACACCGGGGAGCTGTTTTTT
>NA|TRBJ1-3|TRBD1|TRBV12-3/TRBV12-4
CASSLGTAPGSTIYF
TGTGCCAGCAGTTTGGGGACAGCTCCTGGAAGCACCATATATTTT
>few|TRBJ2-1|NA|TRBV12-3/TRBV12-4
CASSLLQGTYNEQFF
TGTGCCAGCAGTTTATTGCAGGGTACCTACAATGAGCAGTTCTTC
>many|TRBJ1-1|NA|TRBV28
CASYGANTEAFF
TGTGCCAGCTACGGAGCGAACACTGAAGCTTTCTTT